This TCR beta chain was sequenced during a study of blood T cell repertoires in COVID-19. About the study: The analysed material was cDNA or gDNA that came from T cells, B-cell-depleted T cells, or PBMCs.

Assay used: immunoSEQ multiplex PCR; TCRdb lists only in-frame clones, some missing. Among around 140,000 clones listed, over 75% were seen once. V was pared by 0 bases and J by 3 bases, with 9 bases between. The CDR3 has 14 residues. CDR1 is LGHDT and CDR2 is YNNKEL in the germline V gene (reference sequence). The material sequenced was peripheral blood. The origin of this receptor is a man aged 70 or older with acute or convalescent COVID-19. V is TRBV3-1 (or the pseudogene TRBV3-2) and J is TRBJ2-7; no clear D. This chain's CDR3 is CASSQDLAGYEQYF. The CDR3 DNA reads as TGTGCCAGCAGCCAAGATCTGGCAGGCTACGAGCAGTACTTC.